This T cell receptor beta chain was recorded in a study of blood T cell repertoires in COVID-19. At the level of the study: T cells, B-cell-depleted T cells, or PBMCs supplied cDNA or gDNA.

The CDR3 is 14 amino acids. Between the trimmed V and J ends, which lost 1 base and 0 bases, there was a span of 6 bases. CDR1 and CDR2 from the germline V gene are LGHDT and YNNKEL (reference sequence). Original data processing: Amplification from reference gene primers served as the basis for estimated nucleated cell counts. Measured with immunoSEQ multiplex PCR; TCRdb has only the in-frame clones, and not every one. Clonal size and the V and J genes are those of that table, whereas D and trimming came from the DNA. The sample has 150,000 to 180,000 clones, around 83% seen once. Patients at the Seattle site were enrolled during active infection and followed longitudinally.

The chain couples TRBV3-1 (or the pseudogene TRBV3-2) to TRBJ1-1, with D unclear. Material for sequencing was peripheral blood. This clonotype originated in a woman in her fifties or sixties with COVID-19, enrolled during active disease. The CDR3 nucleotides read TGTGCCAGCAGCCAAGTTGGAGTGAACACTGAAGCTTTCTTT. Its protein is CASSQVGVNTEAFF.